Below, 16 T cell receptor beta chains from the same sample are listed, as sequenced in a study of blood T cell repertoires in COVID-19 (dated by TCRdb to the early 2020s). Library preparation employed the immunoSEQ multiplex PCR assay. What TCRdb holds here is the immuneACCESS table cut down to in-frame rearrangements. Part of the clones is not present; checked against another copy, under half of the missing clones reflect an unresolved V gene, and the others are unexplained. The sample includes approximately 250,000 clones, with 86% observed a single time. About 3.5% of the sample rests with the top ten. Sequenced input: peripheral blood. The receptors were gathered from a man aged 18 to 30 with active or convalescent COVID-19.

The chain links TRBV10-3 to TRBJ2-7; 7 positions match TRBD1. This CDR3 has 14 residues. CDR1 is ENHRY, CDR2 SYGVKD, per germline. The J segment lost 2 bases and the V segment lost 8 bases, leaving 9 bases of the junction unmatched. CDR3 DNA: TGTGCCATCTGGGAAGGACAGGCAACCTACGAGCAGTACTTC. Translation: CAIWEGQATYEQYF.

The chain links TRBV28 to TRBJ2-7; D is ambiguous. The germline V gene encodes CDR1 MDHEN and CDR2 SYDVKM. The V and J ends lost 2 bases and 4 bases respectively, with 6 bases between them. The CDR3 contains 12 residues. CDR3 loop: CASSLPLYEQYF. Written as DNA, the CDR3 is TGTGCCAGCAGTTTACCGCTATACGAGCAGTACTTC.

The sample holds one count of this clone. The V call is TRBV12-3 or TRBV12-4, the J call TRBJ2-1, with 7 bases fitting TRBD2. After removal of 4 bases from V and 6 bases from J, the junction contained 3 bases not matched to a gene. The CDR3 is 13 residues long. The CDR3 is CASSSAGVNEQFF. CDR3 nucleotides: TGTGCCAGCAGTTCCGCGGGAGTCAATGAGCAGTTCTTC.

The rearrangement links TRBV18 to TRBJ2-7; D unclear. V lost 5 bases and J lost 5, with 10 bases in between. CDR1 and CDR2 (germline): KGHSH, LQKENI. The CDR3 extends over 12 amino acids. The CDR3 nucleotides are TGTGCCAGCTCAAACACCCCCCACGAGCAGTACTTC. Translating gives CASSNTPHEQYF.

The chain joins TRBV29-1 to TRBJ1-5, with D possibly being TRBD1 (5 bases). This CDR3 has 17 residues. V dropped 4 bases and J dropped 3 bases, with 22 bases sitting between them. Germline V lookup: CDR1 SQVTM, CDR2 ANQGSEA. CDR3 DNA: TGCAGCGTTGTGGGGACTATTATACCTTTATTCAATCAGCCCCAGCATTTT. Translation: CSVVGTIIPLFNQPQHF.

The chain combines TRBV12-3 or TRBV12-4 with TRBJ2-5; TRBD2 is a possible D gene (6 bases). This CDR3 has 13 residues. Between the trimmed V and J ends, which lost 5 bases and 3 bases, there was a span of 10 bases. The CDR3 coding sequence is TGTGCCAGCAGTGTCTTAGCGGAAGAGACCCAGTACTTC. Protein: CASSVLAEETQYF.

The chain couples TRBV10-2 to TRBJ1-5, with 7 bases lining up with TRBD1. V gave up 6 bases and J gave up 2 bases; unmatched junction bases: 7. The CDR3 is 15 amino acids. Germline V gene lookup returns CDR1 WSHSY and CDR2 SAAADI. Here the CDR3 reads CASSTGVGGNQPQHF. The CDR3 coding sequence is TGCGCCAGCAGCACAGGGGTCGGAGGCAATCAGCCCCAGCATTTT.

This clone was found a few times. Here the CDR3 reads CASSYGRTGDSPLHF. CDR3 DNA: TGTGCCAGCAGTTACGGTAGGACAGGAGACTCACCCCTCCACTTT. The V call is TRBV6-5, the J call TRBJ1-6; 7 nucleotides agree with TRBD1. Trimming took 2 bases from V and 10 from J; bases not matched to a gene: 8. Germline V gives CDR1 MNHEY, CDR2 SVGAGI. The CDR3 sequence is 15 residues long.

This clone came up once. CDR3: CASSFHRGSVFYEQYF. CDR3 nucleotide sequence: TGTGCCAGCAGTTTCCACAGGGGATCTGTGTTCTACGAGCAGTACTTC. This chain uses TRBV6-5 with TRBJ2-7; TRBD1 matches 7 bases. Trimming at V came to 4 bases and at J to 3 bases, leaving 12 bases not matched to a gene. The V gene's germline CDR1 is MNHEY and CDR2 SVGAGI. CDR3 length equals 16 residues.

The V gene is TRBV30, the J gene TRBJ1-1; no clear D gene. The CDR3 consists of 13 residues. The V end lost 0 bases, the J end lost 4 bases, and 9 bases lay between the germline ends. CDR1 and CDR2 from the germline V gene are GTSNPN and SVGIG (reference sequence). CDR3 sequence (DNA): TGTGCCTGGAGTGTCGATCACGGCACTGAAGCTTTCTTT. Protein product: CAWSVDHGTEAFF.

The rearrangement links TRBV19 to TRBJ2-1, with a weak D call TRBD2 (6 bases). This CDR3 is 14 amino acids long. Germline V gives CDR1 LNHDA, CDR2 SQIVND (reference sequence). V was shortened by 7 bases and J by 2 bases, with 12 bases between the two germline ends. The DNA of the CDR3 is TGTGCCAGTAAGTTCGGGGGAACCTACAATGAGCAGTTCTTC. Protein product: CASKFGGTYNEQFF.

CDR3 region: CASSMHASDGTGSYEQYF. The CDR3 coding sequence is TGTGCCAGTAGTATGCACGCCTCCGACGGGACAGGGTCCTACGAGCAGTACTTC. J is TRBJ2-7 and V is TRBV19; TRBD1 agrees at 9 bases. The CDR3 spans 18 residues. In germline, CDR1 is LNHDA, CDR2 SQIVND (reference sequence). V trimming: 3 bases; J trimming: 1 base; junction bases outside the gene matches: 13.

This clone was found a few times. This rearrangement joins TRBV3-1 (or the pseudogene TRBV3-2) to TRBJ2-7; 8 positions match TRBD2. CDR1 LGHDT and CDR2 YNNKEL come from the germline V gene (reference sequence). The trim removed 5 bases at V and 5 bases at J, leaving 14 bases unmatched. The CDR3 consists of 16 residues. This CDR3 reads CASSSSLTGTSHEQYF. The DNA for the CDR3 is TGTGCCAGCAGCTCCTCACTCACCGGGACTAGTCACGAGCAGTACTTC.

The gene calls are TRBV20-1 and TRBJ1-5; the D gene is possibly TRBD1 (5 bases). CDR1 is DFQATT, CDR2 SNEGSKA, per germline (reference sequence). The CDR3 runs 10 residues. The V end lost 6 bases, the J end lost 7 bases, and 7 bases lay between the germline ends. CDR3 loop: CSAGVQPQHF. CDR3 nucleotides: TGCAGTGCAGGGGTCCAGCCCCAGCATTTT.

The chain's CDR3 is CASSARVAGELFF. The DNA for the CDR3 is TGTGCCAGCAGCGCCCGAGTGGCCGGGGAGCTGTTTTTT. The V call is TRBV12-3 or TRBV12-4, the J call TRBJ2-2; D not resolved. The CDR3 totals 13 residues. V was clipped by 6 bases and J by 6 bases, with 11 bases between them.

The gene calls are TRBV30 and TRBJ2-7; 7 bases line up with TRBD2. CDR1 is GTSNPN, CDR2 SVGIG, per germline (reference sequence). Trimming cost V 3 bases and J 7 bases; bases outside gene matches: 0. The length of the CDR3 is 10 residues. CDR3 in amino acids: CAWRGGEQYF. The CDR3 region has the DNA TGTGCCTGGAGGGGGGGGGAGCAGTACTTC.